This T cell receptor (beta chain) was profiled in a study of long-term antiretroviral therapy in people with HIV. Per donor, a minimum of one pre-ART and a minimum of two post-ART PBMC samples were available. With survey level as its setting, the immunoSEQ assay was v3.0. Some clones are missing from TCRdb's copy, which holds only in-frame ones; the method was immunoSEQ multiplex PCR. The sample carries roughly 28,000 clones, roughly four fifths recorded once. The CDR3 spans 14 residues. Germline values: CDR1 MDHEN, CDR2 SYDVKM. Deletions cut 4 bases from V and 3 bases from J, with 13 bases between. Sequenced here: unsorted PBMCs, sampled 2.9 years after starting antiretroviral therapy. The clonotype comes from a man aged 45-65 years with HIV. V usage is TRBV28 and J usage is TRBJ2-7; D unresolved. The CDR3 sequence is CASSYSDKGYEQYF. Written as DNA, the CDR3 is TGTGCCAGCAGTTACAGCGACAAAGGCTACGAGCAGTACTTC.